This TCR beta chain stems from a study of blood T cells in healthy people across ages (dated by TCRdb to about 2015). Study-level background: In model experiments, roughly one uniquely barcoded TCR beta cDNA molecule per two T cells was captured by template switching. Using deep sequencing normalized with unique cDNA molecular identifiers, the study measured how TCR beta repertoire diversity changes with age. The donors were divided into four age groups: young (average around 16 years), middle-aged (over 35), aged (around 67) and long-lived (82). To avoid experimental bias, donors of different ages were distributed randomly across sequencing lanes. Two additional independent replicas of 1 million unique cDNA reads from the same blood draw were analyzed for two donors (one aged 18 to 30 and one aged 80 or older).

The research as a whole found: Compared with the aged group, the long-lived group had more naive CD4+ T cells, fewer expanded clones and increased TCR diversity, a pattern suggesting age selection. Estimates of total diversity based on one million sequenced T cells were considered lower bounds and underestimates. Since profiling was done on bulk unsorted PBMCs, naive and antigen-experienced compartments could not be conclusively compared. Observed TCR beta diversity per million T cells fell roughly linearly with age, and a significant reduction was already apparent by age roughly 40. There was a strong correlation between observed TCR beta diversity and the percentage of naive T cells measured by flow cytometry. The CMV infection status of donors was not known, potentially confounding age-related changes in expanded clonotypes.

The donors were around 39 Caucasian individuals from Russia, aged roughly 6 to 90 years, who were systemically healthy. Each donor gave around 9.8 milliliters of peripheral blood, collected into EDTA-treated Vacutainer tubes. Ficoll-Paque density-gradient centrifugation was used to isolate PBMCs, with at least 7 million obtained per sample. Trizol reagent was used to extract total RNA from the PBMCs, yielding at least 5.5 micrograms per sample. For every donor, flow cytometry on a PBMC aliquot measured the percentage of naive CD45RAhigh/CD27high T cells. The library was prepared using 5' RACE. For sequencing, an Illumina HiSeq 2500 was employed. A second PCR of roughly 6 to 12 cycles was performed with a sample-barcoded 5' primer and a J-beta primer mix. Each TCR beta cDNA molecule received a unique molecular identifier from a template-switch 5' adaptor carrying 12 random nucleotides. Each sample yielded at least 2.5 million CDR3-containing paired-end reads. First-strand cDNA was synthesized from all RNA with the Mint cDNA synthesis kit, primed by a TRBC-specific oligonucleotide. Following uracil-DNA glycosylase treatment, a first 18-cycle PCR with universal primers M1SS and BC2_uni_R was performed on all cDNA. The authors processed their data as follows. For normalization, 1 million high-quality reads, each with a distinct molecular identifier, were randomly selected from each sample. Reads with shared molecular identifiers were discarded instead of being binned into consensus sequences. MiTCR, with a Q25 quality threshold and the strictest error-elimination algorithm, was used for CDR3 identification, clonotype clustering and error correction. A nonparametric unseen species model with Euler transformation was used to estimate lower-bound total TCR beta diversity. In TCRdb, the public reads were trimmed at Q25 with fastp and aligned with MiXCR, with productive beta chains retained. Every entry covers one CDR3 protein and lists the most common genes and DNA from its rows. The V and J calls reflect TCRdb's pipeline rather than the authors' work. The sample table shows about a million distinct CDR3 sequences, and around two fifths are seen once. Clones ranked in the top ten supply about an eighth of the sample.

With respect to this clonotype: It lacks a known antigen. Qualities for individual bases were not recorded, and no much larger clone is one base off.

As encoded in the germline V gene, CDR1 is SGHVS while CDR2 is FQNEAQ. From cysteine to phenylalanine, the CDR3 is 15 amino acids long. The sequence is cut down to CDR3 DNA, 45 bases in frame from base 1. V loses 1 base of germline sequence and J loses 1 base, and the interval between the two ends is 8 bases. Recombination linked TRBV7-8 to TRBJ1-3; the D gene identity is not certain. The clonotype comes from a man aged 18 to 30 in good health. Sequencing used blood. The DNA reads TGTGCCAGCAGCTTAGGATGGAGATCTGGAAACACCATATATTTT. This translates into CASSLGWRSGNTIYF.